These 2 T cell receptor beta chains came from one sample sequenced in a study of blood T cell repertoires in COVID-19 (dated by TCRdb to 2019 to 2021). The receptor library was made with the immunoSEQ multiplex PCR assay. This is the immuneACCESS table as TCRdb keeps it, with only in-frame sequences that have V and J called. A part of the clones is gone; compared with another copy, unresolved V genes explain less than half, and the rest is unexplained. The sample contains nearly 55,000 clones, over 80% of them found a single time. The ten largest clonotypes hold around 7.3% of the sample. Sequenced sample: peripheral blood. Source of these receptors: a woman in her sixties with active or convalescent COVID-19.

The gene calls are TRBV28 and TRBJ2-7; 7 nucleotides line up with TRBD2. The germline V gene has CDR1 MDHEN and CDR2 SYDVKM. V trimming: 0 bases; J trimming: 1 base; junction bases outside the gene matches: 3. CDR3 size: 15 residues. CDR3 region: CASSLWGGKSYEQYF. The CDR3 DNA is TGTGCCAGCAGTTTATGGGGAGGGAAATCCTACGAGCAGTACTTC.

This chain connects TRBV6-2 or TRBV6-3 to TRBJ2-1; TRBD1 aligns across 10 bases. CDR3 length equals 16 residues. Per germline, CDR1 MNHEY and CDR2 SVGEGT. V shed 3 bases, J shed 5 bases, and the junction held 7 bases outside the gene matches. This CDR3 reads CASSYRTGGSNNEQFF. Here the CDR3 DNA reads TGTGCCAGCAGTTATAGGACAGGGGGTTCCAACAATGAGCAGTTCTTC.